The next 14 T cell receptor beta chains were all read from a single sample in a study of cytomegalovirus exposure and HLA in healthy donors. PCR used 60 Vbeta primers and 13 Jbeta primers. Produced via immunoSEQ multiplex PCR; TCRdb's table is partial and in-frame only. The sample contains about 120,000 clones, approximately 82% of which appear only once. The sequenced sample was PBMCs. The receptors come from a young man in good health and CMV-seropositive.

The rearrangement links TRBV14 to TRBJ2-3; weak D call: TRBD2 (6 bases). V shed 3 bases and J shed 6 bases, with 19 bases lying between them. Germline V CDR1 and CDR2: SGHDN, FVKESK. The CDR3 contains 16 residues. CDR3 in amino acids: CASSQGGLHRGDTQYF. DNA of the CDR3: TGTGCCAGCAGCCAGGGTGGACTCCACCGGGGGGATACGCAGTATTTT.

CDR3 amino acids: CTNVSIQNPYEQYF. The CDR3, as DNA: TGCACCAACGTTAGTATACAGAACCCCTACGAGCAGTACTTC. This chain links TRBV29-1 with TRBJ2-7; D is ambiguous. The CDR3 contains 14 residues. The V gene's germline CDR1 is SQVTM and CDR2 ANQGSEA.

V is TRBV28 and J is TRBJ2-2; TRBD1 might be the D (6 bases). The length of the CDR3 is 15 residues. Trimming cost V 4 bases and J 4 bases, with 13 bases left between them. Germline CDR1 is MDHEN and CDR2 is SYDVKM. The CDR3 loop reads CASSYRDTITGELFF. DNA for the CDR3: TGTGCCAGCAGTTACCGGGACACCATCACCGGGGAGCTGTTTTTT.

A few counts support this clone. This rearrangement joins TRBV19 to TRBJ1-2; D not certain. The germline V gene has CDR1 LNHDA and CDR2 SQIVND (reference sequence). This CDR3 contains 13 residues. V was cut by 5 bases and J by 4 bases, with 11 bases left in between. In DNA, the CDR3 is TGTGCCAGTAGTTTCCATGTTTCCTATGGCTACACCTTC. It yields the protein CASSFHVSYGYTF.

The chain uses TRBV10-3 and TRBJ2-3; 13 bases match TRBD2. The CDR3 contains 16 residues. V shed 4 bases and J 6 bases; nucleotides not matched to a gene: 7. CDR1 is ENHRY and CDR2 is SYGVKD in the germline V gene. The CDR3 loop is CAISGTSGGQVDTQYF. The CDR3 DNA follows: TGTGCCATCAGTGGGACTAGCGGGGGACAGGTGGATACGCAGTATTTT.

The chain employs TRBV30 and TRBJ2-4; D gene unclear. This CDR3 contains 12 residues. CDR1 and CDR2 from the germline V gene are GTSNPN and SVGIG (reference sequence). The V and J ends lost 1 base and 8 bases respectively, with 9 bases between them. The chain's CDR3 is CAWSDLAHIQYF. CDR3 sequence (DNA): TGTGCCTGGAGTGATTTAGCCCACATTCAGTACTTC.

This chain connects TRBV27 to TRBJ1-6, with D possibly TRBD1 on 5 matching bases. The CDR3 covers 16 residues. The germline V and J ends were trimmed by 6 bases and 0 bases, with 12 bases remaining between them. Germline V gives CDR1 MNHEY, CDR2 SMNVEV (reference sequence). The CDR3 protein is CASRTAGGSYNSPLHF. The CDR3 DNA follows: TGTGCCAGCAGGACGGCCGGGGGCTCCTATAATTCACCCCTCCACTTT.

The chain joins TRBV10-3 to TRBJ2-7; the match to TRBD2 covers 7 bases. Germline assignment: CDR1 ENHRY and CDR2 SYGVKD. The CDR3 length is 15 residues. After removal of 0 bases from V and 6 bases from J, the junction contained 8 bases not matched to a gene. CDR3 sequence reads: CAISESAGSIGEQYF. The CDR3 DNA reads as TGTGCCATCAGTGAGTCAGCGGGGTCGATTGGCGAGCAGTACTTC.

The V call is TRBV5-1, the J call TRBJ1-2; maybe TRBD1 (6 bases). Trimming took 1 base from V and 8 from J, leaving 12 bases between them. Per the germline V gene, CDR1 is SGHRS and CDR2 is YFSETQ. The CDR3 totals 13 residues. The CDR3 sequence: CASSLSDSGGYTF. The CDR3 DNA reads as TGCGCCAGCAGCTTGTCGGACAGTGGCGGCTACACCTTC.

The CDR3 DNA follows: TGTGCCAGTAGTATAGGCCATCCCCCGGACAATGAGCAGTTCTTC. Residues: CASSIGHPPDNEQFF. J is TRBJ2-1 and V is TRBV19, with unresolved D. V was cut by 1 base and J by 5 bases, with 12 bases left in between. This CDR3 has 15 amino acids. In germline, CDR1 is LNHDA, CDR2 SQIVND (reference sequence). The full variable domain, rest sourced from reference TRBV19 and TRBJ2-1, is DGGITQSPKYLFRKEGQNVTLSCEQNLNHDAMYWYRQDPGQGLRLIYYSQIVNDFQKGDIAEGYSVSREKKESFPLTVTSAQKNPTAFYLCASSIGHPPDNEQFFGPGTRLTVL.

The rearrangement joins TRBV5-1 to TRBJ1-1; TRBD1 agrees at 8 bases. Losses at the gene ends were 4 bases for V and 5 bases for J; bases not matched to a gene: 10. There are 15 residues in the CDR3. Germline V gives CDR1 SGHRS, CDR2 YFSETQ. CDR3 loop: CASSSGQGGLTEAFF. The CDR3 DNA follows: TGCGCCAGCAGCAGTGGACAGGGAGGGTTGACTGAAGCTTTCTTT.

The V and J genes are TRBV4-1 and TRBJ1-2, with D unclear. Germline V gives CDR1 MGHRA, CDR2 YSYEKL. The CDR3 has 16 amino acids. The V and J ends lost 5 bases and 7 bases respectively, with 23 bases between them. The CDR3 sequence: CASSEDDERVVGGYTF. The CDR3 DNA sequence: TGCGCCAGCAGCGAGGACGATGAGAGGGTAGTTGGTGGCTACACCTTC.

The chain recombines TRBV28 with TRBJ2-3, with D maybe TRBD2 (6 bases). V was trimmed by 5 bases and J by 3 bases, leaving 12 bases between them. Germline CDR1 MDHEN, CDR2 SYDVKM. The CDR3 consists of 14 residues. CDR3 coding DNA: TGTGCCAGCAGTGAGGACTATTCAACAGATACGCAGTATTTT. Its protein is CASSEDYSTDTQYF. The complete variable domain, with remaining parts taken from reference TRBV28 and TRBJ2-3, reads DVKVTQSSRYLVKRTGEKVFLECVQDMDHENMFWYRQDPGLGLRLIYFSYDVKMKEKGDIPEGYSVSREKKERFSLILESASTNQTSMYLCASSEDYSTDTQYFGPGTRLTVL.

The gene calls are TRBV14 and TRBJ2-7, with 8 bases aligning to TRBD1. CDR1 and CDR2 (germline): SGHDN, FVKESK. The V and J ends lost 3 bases and 2 bases, in that order; junction bases with no gene match: 9. The CDR3 runs to 16 residues. Written as DNA, the CDR3 is TGTGCCAGCAGCCAGACATCAGGGACAGGTACCTACGAGCAGTACTTC. As protein: CASSQTSGTGTYEQYF.